The 19 T cell receptor beta chains in this list originate from one sample, sequenced in a study of blood T cell repertoires in COVID-19. The assay was immunoSEQ multiplex PCR, and TCRdb's table has in-frame clones only and misses some. The table includes roughly 27,000 clones, about 80% detected once. Material: peripheral blood. These TCRs come from a woman between 65 and 79 years old with acute or convalescent COVID-19.

The rearrangement joins TRBV7-2 to TRBJ2-2; 12 bases are shared with TRBD2. CDR3 length: 19 amino acids. V gave up 1 base and J gave up 4 bases; unmatched junction bases: 10. Germline CDR1 reads SGHTA; CDR2 reads FQGNSA. The CDR3 DNA sequence: TGTGCCAGCAGCTTAGTTCGGTCTAGCGGGGGGGCACCCACCGGGGAGCTGTTTTTT. Its protein product is CASSLVRSSGGAPTGELFF.

The chain has TRBV3-1 (or the pseudogene TRBV3-2) and TRBJ1-2; 9 positions match TRBD1. This CDR3 spans 19 amino acids. V lost 0 bases to trimming and J lost 4 bases; unmatched junction nucleotides: 15. Germline V lookup: CDR1 LGHDT, CDR2 YNNKEL (reference sequence). CDR3 nucleotide sequence: TGTGCCAGCAGCCAAGATTGGGGGGCTTACAGGGGGCAAAGCTATGGCTACACCTTC. The encoded protein is CASSQDWGAYRGQSYGYTF.

The chain carries TRBV24-1 and TRBJ2-2; no reliable D call. This CDR3 region has 14 residues. Trimming left V 5 bases short and J 0 bases short, with 6 bases between. From germline, CDR1 is KGHDR and CDR2 SFDVKD. The chain's CDR3 is CATSGATNTGELFF. The CDR3 DNA sequence: TGTGCCACCAGTGGGGCGACGAACACCGGGGAGCTGTTTTTT.

The rearrangement uses TRBV6-1 and TRBJ2-2; 7 bases align to TRBD1. CDR1 is MNHNS, CDR2 SASEGT, per germline. The CDR3 spans 16 residues. Unmatched junction bases numbered 9, after V lost 4 bases and J lost 4 bases. CDR3 DNA sequence: TGTGCCAGCAGTGCTAGCAGGGGGTTCGGCACCGGGGAGCTGTTTTTT. It yields the protein CASSASRGFGTGELFF.

This chain connects TRBV7-8 to TRBJ1-1, with a weak D call TRBD1 (6 bases). The CDR3 loop spans 16 amino acids. The germline CDR1 and CDR2 sequences are SGHVS and FQNEAQ. V lost 3 bases and J lost 1, with 15 bases in between. The CDR3: CASSFGQGLKNTEAFF. DNA of the CDR3: TGTGCCAGCAGCTTCGGGCAGGGGTTGAAGAACACTGAAGCTTTCTTT.

The J gene is TRBJ1-6, the V gene TRBV9; no definite D call. This CDR3 contains 14 residues. Germline V gives CDR1 SGDLS, CDR2 YYNGEE. V was cut by 0 bases and J by 7 bases, with 8 bases left in between. The CDR3 sequence: CASSVASDNSPLHF. CDR3 in DNA: TGTGCCAGCAGCGTAGCCAGCGACAATTCACCCCTCCACTTT.

The gene calls are TRBV28 and TRBJ2-7; 7 nucleotides match TRBD2. With V trimmed by 8 bases and J by 2 bases, 6 bases remained unmatched. The CDR3 runs 13 residues. Germline CDR1 is MDHEN and CDR2 is SYDVKM. The CDR3 nucleotides are TGTGCCAGCCTGACTAGCCCTACCTACGAGCAGTACTTC. Protein product: CASLTSPTYEQYF.

V is TRBV30 and J is TRBJ2-7; 10 bases align to TRBD2. V trimming: 2 bases; J trimming: 2 bases; junction bases outside the gene matches: 3. This CDR3 is 14 amino acids long. Germline CDR1 GTSNPN, CDR2 SVGIG (reference sequence). CDR3 protein: CAWSQSGRAYEQYF. The CDR3 nucleotides are TGTGCCTGGAGTCAAAGCGGGAGGGCCTACGAGCAGTACTTC.

The chain carries TRBV11-2 and TRBJ1-4; 8 bases match TRBD1. The CDR3 runs 16 residues. In germline, CDR1 is SGHAT, CDR2 FQNNGV. V dropped 5 bases and J dropped 0; count of bases not matched to a gene: 5. CDR3: CASSKGQVATNEKLFF. For the CDR3, the DNA is TGTGCCAGCAGCAAGGGACAGGTTGCAACTAATGAAAAACTGTTTTTT.

V and J are TRBV7-2 and TRBJ1-6; perhaps TRBD1 as D (6 bases). Trimming removed 2 bases from V and 6 bases from J, with 11 bases in between. Germline loops: CDR1 SGHTA, CDR2 FQGNSA. The CDR3 consists of 15 residues. The DNA of the CDR3 is TGTGCCAGCAGCTTACGGCAGGGGCCTAATTCACCCCTCCACTTT. Translating gives CASSLRQGPNSPLHF.

The gene calls are TRBV5-1 and TRBJ2-7; TRBD2 matches at 7 bases. CDR1 is SGHRS, CDR2 YFSETQ, per germline. Unmatched junction bases numbered 5, after V lost 0 bases and J lost 2 bases. This CDR3 is built from 15 residues. The CDR3 loop is CASSLDSAGAYEQYF. CDR3 in DNA: TGCGCCAGCAGCTTGGATTCGGCGGGAGCCTACGAGCAGTACTTC.

This rearrangement joins TRBV20-1 to TRBJ1-2; D remains unclear. The length of the CDR3 is 9 residues. The germline gives CDR1 DFQATT, CDR2 SNEGSKA (reference sequence). This CDR3 is CTGNYGYTF. The CDR3 region has the DNA TGCACCGGGAACTATGGCTACACCTTC.

This clone showed up just a few times. The J gene is TRBJ1-5, the V gene TRBV7-9; 9 nucleotides align to TRBD1. Germline V gene data show CDR1 as SEHNR and CDR2 as FQNEAQ (reference sequence). The V segment lost 1 base and the J segment 4 bases; nucleotides outside the gene matches: 5. The CDR3 runs 16 residues. DNA for the CDR3: TGTGCCAGCAGCTTAGTCGGGACAGGGAAGAATCAGCCCCAGCATTTT. It codes for CASSLVGTGKNQPQHF.

This sequence joins TRBV30 and TRBJ2-7; possible D gene TRBD2, 6 bases. Trimming stripped 0 bases from V and 6 bases from J, with 9 bases between. This CDR3 is built from 12 residues. Germline V gene sequence: CDR1 GTSNPN, CDR2 SVGIG (reference sequence). The CDR3 spells CAWSVRGGEQYF. CDR3 coding DNA: TGTGCCTGGAGTGTCCGGGGAGGCGAGCAGTACTTC.

The chain joins TRBV7-9 to TRBJ2-7; D may be TRBD1 (7 bases). The V and J ends lost 0 bases and 2 bases respectively, with 14 bases between them. This CDR3 has 16 residues. The germline CDR1 and CDR2 sequences are SEHNR and FQNEAQ (reference sequence). CDR3 in amino acids: CASSLARGQLTYEQYF. CDR3 sequence (DNA): TGTGCCAGCAGCTTAGCGCGGGGACAGCTCACCTACGAGCAGTACTTC.

The genes are TRBV4-1 and TRBJ2-2, with 8 bases identical to TRBD1. J gave up 6 bases and V 2 bases, and 11 bases lay outside the gene matches. The germline V gene has CDR1 MGHRA and CDR2 YSYEKL. There are 17 residues in the CDR3. CDR3: CASSQPTGGFRAGELFF. The CDR3 DNA sequence: TGCGCCAGCAGCCAACCAACAGGGGGGTTTCGGGCCGGGGAGCTGTTTTTT.

The J gene is TRBJ2-7, the V gene TRBV5-1; 11 bases align to TRBD1. The germline V gene encodes CDR1 SGHRS and CDR2 YFSETQ. With V trimmed by 3 bases and J by 7 bases, 3 bases remained unmatched. This CDR3 region has 13 residues. The CDR3 DNA reads TGCGCCAGCAGCTGGACAGGGGGCAGGGAGCAGTACTTC. The encoded protein is CASSWTGGREQYF.

The rearrangement links TRBV24-1 to TRBJ2-5; 7 bases are shared with TRBD1. V was pared by 7 bases and J by 2 bases, with 3 bases of the junction left unmatched. CDR3 length equals 13 residues. Germline assignment: CDR1 KGHDR and CDR2 SFDVKD. CDR3 DNA: TGTGCCACCAGCGGGACAGAACAAGAGACCCAGTACTTC. Amino acids: CATSGTEQETQYF.

The chain carries TRBV3-1 (or the pseudogene TRBV3-2) and TRBJ2-5, with D maybe TRBD1 (6 bases). Germline CDR1 is LGHDT and CDR2 is YNNKEL (reference sequence). This CDR3 spans 15 amino acids. Between the trimmed V and J ends, which lost 1 base and 5 bases, there was a span of 14 bases. The CDR3 DNA reads as TGTGCCAGCAGCCAAGCCCTACAGGGTGGGGAGACCCAGTACTTC. It specifies CASSQALQGGETQYF.